These 27 T cell receptor beta chains share one sample of origin, sequenced in a study of vaccination and CD4 T cells after COVID-19. TCRdb re-analysed the PCR reads in MiXCR, keeping a single row per CDR3 protein. This sample has 25,000 or so distinct CDR3 sequences, with 51% found just once. The sample was CD4+ T cells from blood, taken before SARS-CoV-2 vaccination. The receptors come from a human donor who had recovered from COVID-19.

The chain combines TRBV27 with TRBJ2-2; 8 nucleotides line up with TRBD1. Germline V gene lookup returns CDR1 MNHEY and CDR2 SMNVEV (reference sequence). The CDR3 loop spans 16 amino acids. Trimming at V came to 4 bases and at J to 4 bases, leaving 8 bases not matched to a gene. The CDR3 sequence is CASSSTTGVGTGELFF. In DNA form, the CDR3 reads TGTGCCAGCAGTTCGACGACAGGGGTAGGCACCGGGGAGCTGTTTTTT.

The chain links TRBV6-1 to TRBJ2-5; 10 bases are shared with TRBD2. Germline CDR1 reads MNHNS; CDR2 reads SASEGT. The CDR3 extends over 14 amino acids. Trimming at V came to 10 bases and at J to 4 bases, leaving 9 bases not matched to a gene. DNA of the CDR3: TGTGCCACCCGAGCGGGAGGGGGTCGAGAGACCCAGTACTTC. Amino acid sequence: CATRAGGGRETQYF.

The gene calls are TRBV10-1 and TRBJ2-1, with D perhaps TRBD1 (5 bases). Germline CDR1 and CDR2: WNHNN and SYGVQD (reference sequence). The germline V and J ends were trimmed by 4 bases and 2 bases, with 9 bases remaining between them. This CDR3 has 14 residues. The CDR3 DNA reads TGCGCCAGCAGTGCTGGGGCCCCCTACAATGAGCAGTTCTTC. As protein: CASSAGAPYNEQFF.

This clonotype was seen a single time. The chain has TRBV20-1 and TRBJ1-1; perhaps TRBD1 as D (5 bases). V was cut by 3 bases and J by 6 bases, with 14 bases left in between. Germline assignment: CDR1 DFQATT and CDR2 SNEGSKA (reference sequence). The length of the CDR3 is 13 residues. The CDR3 DNA reads as TGCAGTGCTAGGGGGGACCAGTTTGCTGAAGCTTTCTTT. This codes for CSARGDQFAEAFF.

Here the CDR3 reads CSARGGTSSTGELFF. CDR3 DNA sequence: TGCAGTGCTAGAGGAGGGACTAGCAGCACCGGGGAGCTGTTTTTT. This chain joins TRBV20-1 and TRBJ2-2; the match to TRBD2 covers 9 bases. CDR1 DFQATT and CDR2 SNEGSKA come from the germline V gene (reference sequence). V gave up 1 base and J gave up 4 bases; unmatched junction bases: 4. The CDR3 consists of 15 residues.

This chain joins TRBV20-1 and TRBJ2-7, with D possibly being TRBD1 (5 bases). Trimming shortened V by 0 bases and J by 0 bases, and 12 bases separated the two germline ends. Germline V gene sequence: CDR1 DFQATT, CDR2 SNEGSKA (reference sequence). This CDR3 is 15 amino acids long. In DNA, the CDR3 is TGCAGTGCTAGAGAGCCACAGGCGAGCTCCTACGAGCAGTACTTC. Translation: CSAREPQASSYEQYF.

V gene TRBV11-3 combines with J gene TRBJ1-6; D perhaps matches TRBD1 (6 bases). The CDR3 sequence is 15 residues long. V lost 1 base to trimming and J lost 4 bases, with 8 bases between them. Germline CDR1 reads SGHNT; CDR2 reads YENEEA. CDR3 protein: CASSLGGQYNSPLHF. The CDR3 bases are TGTGCCAGCAGCTTAGGGGGACAATATAATTCACCCCTCCACTTT.

The chain couples TRBV21-1 to TRBJ2-6; the listed D gene, TRBD1, was not tested against the DNA. TRBV21-1 is given as a pseudogene. The CDR3 covers 18 residues. CDR3 sequence reads: CASSKGQGRPSGANVLTF. DNA for the CDR3: TGTGCCAGCAGCAAAGGACAGGGTCGGCCTTCTGGGGCCAACGTCCTGACTTTC.

The rearrangement links TRBV7-3 to TRBJ2-1; no clear D. The CDR3 is made up of 12 amino acids. Germline CDR1 is SGHTA and CDR2 is FQGTGA. The V end was cut by 8 bases, the J end by 9 bases, with 14 bases between. The CDR3 reads CASGSSSGEQFF. CDR3 in DNA: TGTGCCAGCGGAAGCTCCAGTGGTGAGCAGTTCTTC.

This clonotype was observed a few times. The genes are TRBV6-1 and TRBJ2-5, with D possibly being TRBD2 (6 bases). Germline V gene data show CDR1 as MNHNS and CDR2 as SASEGT. The CDR3 length is 15 residues. Deletions cut 6 bases from V and 7 bases from J, with 21 bases between. CDR3 sequence (DNA): TGTGCCAGCAGAACCGCGGGGACCTATACCGGGACCCAGTACTTC. This codes for CASRTAGTYTGTQYF.

This chain connects TRBV11-1 to TRBJ2-1; 7 nucleotides line up with TRBD2. This CDR3 is 13 amino acids long. The V gene's germline CDR1 is SGHAT and CDR2 FQDESV (reference sequence). The trim removed 5 bases at V and 5 bases at J, leaving 3 bases unmatched. CDR3 nucleotide sequence: TGTGCCAGCAGCGCGGGACTAAACAATGAGCAGTTCTTC. Translated: CASSAGLNNEQFF.

The chain employs TRBV20-1 and TRBJ2-3; 7 bases match TRBD2. Germline assignment: CDR1 DFQATT and CDR2 SNEGSKA (reference sequence). The V segment lost 4 bases and the J segment 7 bases; nucleotides outside the gene matches: 11. This CDR3 has 14 amino acids. The CDR3 reads CSAMLAERPNTQYF. CDR3 nucleotide sequence: TGCAGTGCTATGCTAGCGGAGCGACCAAATACGCAGTATTTT.

Relative to its sample, this clonotype is medium-sized. CDR3 bases: TGTGCCAGCAGTTTAGTAAGAGGCTATGGCTACACCTTC. Its translation is CASSLVRGYGYTF. The rearrangement links TRBV27 to TRBJ1-2; no reliable D call. Germline V gives CDR1 MNHEY, CDR2 SMNVEV (reference sequence). V shed 2 bases and J shed 4 bases, with 8 bases lying between them. This CDR3 is 13 amino acids long.

A few counts support this clonotype. The chain carries TRBV20-1 and TRBJ2-5; TRBD1 matches at 7 bases. This CDR3 contains 15 residues. The germline CDR1 and CDR2 sequences are DFQATT and SNEGSKA (reference sequence). The ends lost 1 base at V and 2 bases at J; junction bases unmatched: 7. The DNA for the CDR3 is TGCAGTGCTAGAGCCCGGACAGGCACTCAAGAGACCCAGTACTTC. This translates into CSARARTGTQETQYF.

The J gene is TRBJ2-3, the V gene TRBV5-4; no definite D call. From germline, CDR1 is SGHNT and CDR2 YYREEE (reference sequence). Trimming took off 9 bases at V and 0 bases at J, with 17 bases between the two ends. The CDR3 consists of 15 residues. CDR3: CATTLGNPSTDTQYF. In DNA, the CDR3 is TGTGCCACCACGCTCGGCAATCCTAGCACAGATACGCAGTATTTT. Using reference TRBV5-4 and TRBJ2-3 for the parts outside the CDR3, the full variable domain is ETGVTQSPTHLIKTRGQQVTLRCSSQSGHNTVSWYQQALGQGPQFIFQYYREEENGRGNFPPRFSGLQFPNYSSELNVNALELDDSALYLCATTLGNPSTDTQYFGPGTRLTVL.

This chain joins TRBV7-2 and TRBJ2-5; D unresolved. Germline assignment: CDR1 SGHTA and CDR2 FQGNSA. The V and J ends lost 5 bases and 0 bases respectively, with 4 bases between them. This CDR3 is 12 amino acids long. The CDR3 DNA is TGTGCCAGCAGCACGTACCAAGAGACCCAGTACTTC. This codes for CASSTYQETQYF. Full variable domain (rest looked up from reference TRBV7-2 and TRBJ2-5): GAGVSQSPSNKVTEKGKDVELRCDPISGHTALYWYRQSLGQGLEFLIYFQGNSAPDKSGLPSDRFSAERTGGSVSTLTIQRTQQEDSAVYLCASSTYQETQYFGPGTRLLVL.

This clonotype has only a few counts. The rearrangement joins TRBV20-1 to TRBJ2-3, with 8 bases matching TRBD2. Germline V CDR1 and CDR2: DFQATT, SNEGSKA (reference sequence). This CDR3 is built from 14 residues. V lost 7 bases, J lost 1 base, and 7 bases stayed unmatched. The CDR3 nucleotides are TGCAGTGTTACTAGCGGTCGTGGCACAGATACGCAGTATTTT. Protein sequence: CSVTSGRGTDTQYF.

This rearrangement joins TRBV7-6 to TRBJ2-7, with 10 positions matching TRBD2. V shed 1 base and J 4 bases; nucleotides not matched to a gene: 7. Germline-derived CDR1 and CDR2 are SGHVS and FNYEAQ. This CDR3 is 16 amino acids long. This CDR3 reads CASSLEALAGVYEQYF. The CDR3 DNA sequence: TGTGCCAGCAGCTTAGAGGCTCTAGCGGGAGTTTACGAGCAGTACTTC.

This clonotype was counted a few times. The V and J genes are TRBV24-1 and TRBJ2-1, with D perhaps TRBD1 or TRBD2 (5 bases each). With 2 bases removed from V and 8 bases from J, the gap between germline ends came to 9 bases. Germline assignment: CDR1 KGHDR and CDR2 SFDVKD. CDR3 length: 13 amino acids. For the CDR3, the DNA is TGTGCCACCAGTGATTCAGGGACCGATGAGCAGTTCTTC. It encodes CATSDSGTDEQFF.

The chain has TRBV7-3 and TRBJ2-3, with no clear D. CDR1 is SGHTA, CDR2 FQGTGA, per germline. V was clipped by 0 bases and J by 3 bases, with 10 bases between them. The CDR3 is 15 amino acids. The CDR3 DNA sequence: TGTGCCAGCAGCTTAACGAATGGGGTTACAGATACGCAGTATTTT. Its protein is CASSLTNGVTDTQYF.

The chain employs TRBV7-3 and TRBJ2-2, with D perhaps assigned TRBD1 or TRBD2 (6 bases each). Germline assignment: CDR1 SGHTA and CDR2 FQGTGA. CDR3 size: 16 residues. V gave up 8 bases and J gave up 7 bases, with 23 bases separating them. The CDR3 DNA follows: TGTGCCAGCGGCCCCGCGCAACTACAGGGAGGCGGGGAGCTGTTTTTT. Its translation is CASGPAQLQGGGELFF.

The chain links TRBV7-2 to TRBJ2-1; 7 positions match TRBD1. This CDR3 has 15 amino acids. Per germline, CDR1 SGHTA and CDR2 FQGNSA. J was trimmed by 2 bases and V by 6 bases; bases with no gene match: 7. The CDR3: CASSQGQATYNEQFF. CDR3 DNA sequence: TGTGCCAGCAGTCAAGGACAGGCGACCTACAATGAGCAGTTCTTC.

The V call is TRBV27, the J call TRBJ2-3; 8 bases are a match to TRBD2. This CDR3 comprises 14 residues. Per germline, CDR1 MNHEY and CDR2 SMNVEV (reference sequence). J gave up 6 bases and V 2 bases, and 4 bases lay outside the gene matches. For the CDR3, the DNA is TGTGCCAGCAGTTTAGGTAGCGGGACTGATACGCAGTATTTT. It translates to CASSLGSGTDTQYF.

This clonotype has a handful of counts. This chain links TRBV5-4 with TRBJ1-2, with a possible D match to TRBD1 (5 bases). Germline-derived CDR1 and CDR2 are SGHNT and YYREEE (reference sequence). This CDR3 spans 13 amino acids. V was trimmed by 0 bases and J by 2 bases, leaving 5 bases between them. CDR3 loop: CASSLDRNYGYTF. For the CDR3, the DNA is TGTGCCAGCAGCTTGGACAGGAACTATGGCTACACCTTC.

Only a few counts were recorded for this clonotype. The V call is TRBV2, the J call TRBJ1-1; 7 bases fit TRBD1. V lost 4 bases to trimming and J lost 8 bases; unmatched junction nucleotides: 13. Germline CDR1 SNHLY, CDR2 FYNNEI. The CDR3 contains 15 residues. For the CDR3, the DNA is TGTGCCAGCAGTGCACGGGTACAGGGGAAGGTCGAAGCTTTCTTT. As protein: CASSARVQGKVEAFF. The full variable domain, completed using reference TRBV2 and TRBJ1-1, is EPEVTQTPSHQVTQMGQEVILRCVPISNHLYFYWYRQILGQKVEFLVSFYNNEISEKSEIFDDQFSVERPDGSNFTLKIRSTKLEDSAMYFCASSARVQGKVEAFFGQGTRLTVV.

J is TRBJ2-2 and V is TRBV24-1, with D possibly being TRBD1 (5 bases). Looked up from germline, CDR1 is KGHDR and CDR2 is SFDVKD. The CDR3 length is 15 residues. V lost 4 bases, J lost 0 bases, and 8 bases lay in between. Here the CDR3 reads CATSEAGTNTGELFF. For the CDR3, the DNA is TGTGCCACCAGTGAGGCAGGGACGAACACCGGGGAGCTGTTTTTT.

The genes are TRBV5-8 and TRBJ2-3; D is uncertain. V lost 4 bases, J lost 0 bases, and 9 bases lay in between. Germline V CDR1 and CDR2: SGHTS, YDEGEE. The CDR3 has 14 amino acids. The CDR3 sequence: CASSRSFSTDTQYF. Written as DNA, the CDR3 is TGTGCCAGCAGCAGGTCCTTTAGCACAGATACGCAGTATTTT.